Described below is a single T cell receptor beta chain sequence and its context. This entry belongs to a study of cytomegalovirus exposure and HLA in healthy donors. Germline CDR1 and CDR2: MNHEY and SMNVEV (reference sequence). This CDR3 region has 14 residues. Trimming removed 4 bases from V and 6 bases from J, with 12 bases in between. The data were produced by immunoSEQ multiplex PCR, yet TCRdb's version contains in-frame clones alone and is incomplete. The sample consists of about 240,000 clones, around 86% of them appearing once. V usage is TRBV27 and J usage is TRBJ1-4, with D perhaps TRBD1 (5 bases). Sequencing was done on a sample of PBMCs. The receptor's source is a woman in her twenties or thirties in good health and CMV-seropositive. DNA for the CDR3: TGTGCCAGCAGTTGGACCGGGGGGGATGAAAAACTGTTTTTT. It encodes CASSWTGGDEKLFF.